This passage covers 2 T cell receptor beta chains from one sample sequenced in a study of CD8+ T cells in alopecia areata. Specified treatment: oral pan-JAK inhibitor, 5-10 mg twice daily. Sequencing used cDNA as its template, made by extracting RNA and reverse transcribing it. TCRdb's copy holds only in-frame clones and misses some; the assay was immunoSEQ multiplex PCR. The sample shows over 100,000 clones, around 56% of them seen only once. The sample in question was CD4+ T cells sorted from blood, obtained at week 4, from a patient treated with tofacitinib. These receptors were taken from a human donor with alopecia areata.

In its sample, this clone was seen a few times. J is TRBJ2-7 and V is TRBV6-6; D is ambiguous. This CDR3 comprises 14 residues. Trimming shortened V by 0 bases and J by 6 bases, and 12 bases separated the two germline ends. Per the germline V gene, CDR1 is MNHNY and CDR2 is SVGAGI (reference sequence). DNA for the CDR3: TGTGCCAGCAGTTACTCGTCGCCTGGGGTCGAGCAGTACTTC. Translating gives CASSYSSPGVEQYF.

The V gene is TRBV6-6, the J gene TRBJ2-7; D call uncertain. The germline V gene encodes CDR1 MNHNY and CDR2 SVGAGI (reference sequence). V was cut by 2 bases and J by 1 base, with 12 bases left in between. The CDR3 spans 15 residues. The CDR3 is CASSYTNTVSYEQYF. In nucleotides, the CDR3 is TGTGCCAGCAGTTACACCAACACGGTATCCTACGAGCAGTACTTC.